This is a list of T cell receptor beta chains from one sample in a study of a mutant IDH1 vaccine in newly diagnosed glioma. The table came from immunoSEQ multiplex PCR; TCRdb's copy has only in-frame clones and leaves some out. In the table there are about 92,000 clones, 83% of which are singletons. The sequencing used PBMCs, collected from a glioma patient treated with radiotherapy, temozolomide or both. The origin of the receptors is a woman between 45 and 60 years old with glioma. CDR3s include the opening cysteine and the closing phenylalanine or tryptophan. A D gene is named only where the DNA matches it firmly. Size is omitted from some rows. Given values are once, few, many or a class for expanded clones.

clone_size,d_call,cdr3_length,j_call,v_call,cdr3_aa,cdr3_nt
NA,NA,14,TRBJ2-5,TRBV6-6,CASSYLGLQETQYF,TGTGCCAGCAGTTACCTGGGGCTTCAAGAGACCCAGTACTTC
NA,NA,16,TRBJ2-7,TRBV7-8,CASSLARARVLDEQYF,TGTGCCAGCAGCTTAGCCAGGGCCAGGGTGTTGGACGAGCAGTACTTC
NA,NA,14,TRBJ1-6,TRBV6-6,CASSPGSYNSPLHF,TGTGCCAGCAGTCCGGGGTCGTATAATTCACCCCTCCACTTT
NA,TRBD1,15,TRBJ1-3,TRBV18,CASSPGDRSGNTIYF,TGTGCCAGCTCACCGGGGGACAGATCTGGAAACACCATATATTTT
NA,NA,15,TRBJ1-1,TRBV19,CASRITGTMNTEAFF,TGTGCCAGTAGGATTACCGGGACAATGAACACTGAAGCTTTCTTT
NA,NA,15,TRBJ1-2,TRBV5-6,CASSARVGDYYGYTF,TGTGCCAGCAGCGCCCGGGTAGGGGATTACTATGGCTACACCTTC
NA,NA,16,TRBJ2-7,TRBV5-1,CASSLAPPSDSYEQYF,TGCGCCAGCAGCTTGGCCCCTCCTAGCGACTCCTACGAGCAGTACTTC
NA,NA,12,TRBJ2-7,TRBV6-5,CASSRGGGEQYF,TGTGCCAGCAGTCGCGGGGGCGGGGAGCAGTACTTC
NA,TRBD1,17,TRBJ1-6,TRBV19,CASSSPEGQGHNSPLHF,TGTGCCAGTAGCTCGCCCGAGGGACAGGGCCATAATTCACCCCTCCACTTT
NA,NA,14,TRBJ1-1,TRBV7-9,CASSPTGIYTEAFF,TGTGCCAGCAGCCCCACAGGGATTTACACTGAAGCTTTCTTT
NA,NA,14,TRBJ1-1,TRBV11-3,CASSSDRWNTEAFF,TGTGCCAGCAGCTCCGACAGGTGGAACACTGAAGCTTTCTTT
NA,TRBD1,12,TRBJ2-7,TRBV6-5,CASRDSIYEQYF,TGTGCCAGCCGGGACAGCATCTACGAGCAGTACTTC
NA,NA,15,TRBJ2-3,TRBV7-7,CASSFRGRSTDTQYF,TGTGCCAGCAGCTTCAGGGGACGTAGCACAGATACGCAGTATTTT
NA,TRBD1,15,TRBJ2-2,TRBV6-1,CASHKGDRERVELFF,TGTGCCAGCCATAAAGGGGACAGGGAACGAGTGGAGCTGTTTTTT
NA,NA,13,TRBJ1-2,TRBV28,CASSVGPIYGYTF,TGTGCCAGCAGTGTCGGGCCGATCTATGGCTACACCTTC
NA,TRBD2,16,TRBJ2-7,TRBV11-2,CASSFPRRGSSHEQYF,TGTGCCAGCAGCTTCCCCAGGCGGGGGTCCTCACACGAGCAGTACTTC
NA,TRBD2,13,TRBJ2-3,TRBV6-5,CASRRGGADTQYF,TGTGCCAGCAGGCGGGGGGGGGCGGATACGCAGTATTTT
NA,NA,14,TRBJ2-1,TRBV13,CASSPDSFYNEQFF,TGTGCCAGCAGCCCGGACTCTTTCTACAATGAGCAGTTCTTC
NA,NA,14,TRBJ2-2,TRBV27,CASSLSLRAGELFF,NA
NA,TRBD1,16,TRBJ1-2,TRBV5-1,CASSLGVDRVTFGYTF,TGCGCCAGCAGCTTGGGAGTCGACAGGGTGACCTTCGGCTACACCTTC
NA,TRBD1,16,TRBJ2-7,TRBV28,CASSFFEGAIGDEQYF,TGTGCCAGCAGTTTCTTTGAGGGGGCAATAGGTGACGAGCAGTACTTC
NA,NA,15,TRBJ1-5,TRBV2,CASSDSRASNQPQHF,TGTGCCAGCAGTGATAGCAGGGCAAGCAATCAGCCCCAGCATTTT
NA,NA,14,TRBJ2-7,TRBV7-9,CASSLAFRAYEQYF,TGTGCCAGCAGCTTAGCGTTCAGGGCTTACGAGCAGTACTTC
NA,NA,17,TRBJ2-5,TRBV29-1,CSVDGTGAPGYQETQYF,TGCAGCGTTGATGGTACTGGGGCGCCGGGGTACCAAGAGACCCAGTACTTC
NA,TRBD1,17,TRBJ2-5,TRBV4-3,CASSQLRGRADQETQYF,TGCGCCAGCAGCCAACTCAGGGGGCGGGCGGACCAAGAGACCCAGTACTTC
NA,TRBD1,14,TRBJ1-5,TRBV18,CASSPRDSQEPQHF,TGTGCCAGCTCACCCCGGGACAGTCAAGAGCCCCAGCATTTT
NA,NA,15,TRBJ2-6,TRBV6-1,CASSEGGAGANVLTF,TGTGCCAGCAGTGAGGGGGGCGCTGGGGCCAACGTCCTGACTTTC
NA,NA,15,TRBJ1-1,TRBV5-4,CASSLVQRKNTEAFF,TGTGCCAGCAGCTTGGTTCAGAGAAAGAACACTGAAGCTTTCTTT
NA,NA,13,TRBJ2-5,TRBV10-3,CAISEGHQETQYF,TGTGCCATCAGTGAGGGACACCAAGAGACCCAGTACTTC
NA,NA,13,TRBJ2-3,TRBV18,CASSPTAPDTQYF,TGTGCCAGCTCACCAACAGCGCCAGATACGCAGTATTTT
NA,NA,12,TRBJ2-5,TRBV29-1,CSVAGTAETQYF,TGCAGCGTGGCCGGGACCGCGGAGACCCAGTACTTC
NA,NA,14,TRBJ1-4,TRBV9,CASSVRQDNEKLFF,TGTGCCAGCAGCGTGCGGCAGGACAATGAAAAACTGTTTTTT
NA,NA,14,TRBJ2-7,TRBV5-1,CASSLRQASYEQYF,TGCGCCAGCAGCTTGAGACAAGCCTCCTACGAGCAGTACTTC
NA,NA,12,TRBJ1-4,TRBV7-9,CASNTIGEKLFF,TGTGCCAGCAACACTATCGGGGAAAAACTGTTTTTT
NA,TRBD1,15,TRBJ2-7,TRBV9,CASSPQGTGGDEQYF,TGTGCCAGCAGCCCCCAGGGGACAGGGGGGGACGAGCAGTACTTC
NA,NA,15,TRBJ1-2,TRBV19,CASSLSGRSFGGYTF,TGTGCCAGTAGTCTGTCGGGACGGAGCTTCGGGGGCTACACCTTC
NA,NA,13,TRBJ1-2,TRBV7-2,CASSPGLLYGYTF,TGTGCCAGCAGCCCGGGACTGCTCTATGGCTACACCTTC
NA,TRBD1,12,TRBJ2-1,TRBV29-1,CSGRLGTDEQFF,TGCAGCGGCCGATTAGGGACAGATGAGCAGTTCTTC
NA,NA,15,TRBJ1-5,TRBV28,CASSLHGYSNQPQHF,TGTGCCAGCAGTTTACACGGGTATAGCAATCAGCCCCAGCATTTT
NA,TRBD1,15,TRBJ1-1,TRBV4-1,CASSQLGQGATEAFF,TGCGCCAGCAGCCAACTCGGACAGGGGGCGACTGAAGCTTTCTTT
NA,NA,15,TRBJ2-7,TRBV5-1,CASSYLPWVPYEQYF,TGCGCCAGCAGTTATCTCCCGTGGGTCCCCTACGAGCAGTACTTC
NA,TRBD2,14,TRBJ2-3,TRBV30,CAWRRRGVADTQYF,TGTGCCTGGAGGCGACGGGGGGTAGCAGATACGCAGTATTTT
few,TRBD1,16,TRBJ1-3,TRBV14,CASSQVTGGSGNTIYF,TGTGCCAGCAGCCAAGTTACAGGGGGCTCTGGAAACACCATATATTTT
NA,TRBD1,16,TRBJ1-2,TRBV5-5,CASSLAGTGGAGGYTF,TGTGCCAGCAGCTTGGCCGGGACAGGGGGCGCGGGTGGCTACACCTTC
once,NA,14,TRBJ2-2,TRBV6-1,CASRRDPTTGELFF,TGTGCCAGCAGAAGGGACCCGACCACCGGGGAGCTGTTTTTT
few,TRBD2,16,TRBJ2-5,TRBV4-2,CASSQDKRGGPETQYF,TGTGCCAGCAGCCAAGACAAGCGGGGGGGCCCAGAGACCCAGTACTTC
NA,TRBD2,17,TRBJ2-3,TRBV5-4,CASTPGTSGGAGDTQYF,TGTGCCAGCACCCCGGGGACTAGCGGGGGCGCGGGGGATACGCAGTATTTT
NA,TRBD1,15,TRBJ2-3,TRBV19,CASKDRAPSTDTQYF,TGTGCCAGTAAGGACAGGGCACCTAGCACAGATACGCAGTATTTT
NA,TRBD2,16,TRBJ2-5,TRBV5-6,CASSFPSGGVQETQYF,TGTGCCAGCAGCTTTCCTAGCGGGGGGGTCCAAGAGACCCAGTACTTC
NA,TRBD1,16,TRBJ1-1,TRBV4-1,CASSQVDRAEGTEAFF,TGCGCCAGCAGCCAAGTGGACAGGGCAGAAGGGACTGAAGCTTTCTTT
once,NA,11,TRBJ1-1,TRBV20-1,CSASQPTEAFF,TGCAGTGCTTCCCAGCCCACTGAAGCTTTCTTT
NA,TRBD1,14,TRBJ2-5,TRBV18,CASSPRTGEETQYF,TGTGCCAGCTCACCTAGGACAGGGGAAGAGACCCAGTACTTC
NA,NA,14,TRBJ2-6,TRBV19,CASTRYAGANVLTF,TGTGCCAGTACTCGATATGCTGGGGCCAACGTCTTGACTTTC